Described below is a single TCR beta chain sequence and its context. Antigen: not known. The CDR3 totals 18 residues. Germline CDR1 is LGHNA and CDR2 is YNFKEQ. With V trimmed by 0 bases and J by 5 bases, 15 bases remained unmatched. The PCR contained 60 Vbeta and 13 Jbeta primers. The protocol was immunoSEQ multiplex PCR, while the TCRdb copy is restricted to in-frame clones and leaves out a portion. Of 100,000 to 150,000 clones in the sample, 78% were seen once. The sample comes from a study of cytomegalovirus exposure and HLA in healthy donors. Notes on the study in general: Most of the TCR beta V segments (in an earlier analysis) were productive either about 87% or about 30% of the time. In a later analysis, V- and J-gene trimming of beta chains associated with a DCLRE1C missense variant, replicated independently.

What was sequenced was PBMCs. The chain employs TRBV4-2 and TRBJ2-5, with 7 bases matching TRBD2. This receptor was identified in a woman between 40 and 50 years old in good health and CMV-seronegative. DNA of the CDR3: TGTGCCAGCAGCCAAGAGGGGGGGTGGGAGCCTTTACGGGAGACCCAGTACTTC. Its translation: CASSQEGGWEPLRETQYF.